In this sample, the clone carrying this TCR beta chain turned up once. Antigen specificity is unknown. V trimming: 2 bases; J trimming: 5 bases; junction bases outside the gene matches: 3. Germline lookup yields CDR1 SGHTS and CDR2 YDEGEE. The CDR3 contains 13 residues. The sample originates from a study of T cell responses to AZD1222 COVID-19 vaccine. Whole-study results and caveats: Nearly half of unique spike-specific TCRs reportedly avoided B.1.351 and B.1.1.7 mutated regions. CD4 TCRs linked to vaccination spanned spike, dominating at 160-218 and 743-854. The study sampled repertoires only after the peak T cell response.

Profiled with immunoSEQ multiplex PCR; TCRdb holds only in-frame clones, not every one. Here the sample spans more than 140,000 clones, roughly 88% being singletons. The TCR was taken from an adult in good health. The chain uses TRBV5-8 and TRBJ2-7; 8 nucleotides align to TRBD2. The specimen was peripheral blood, collected on day 0 of AZD1222 vaccination. CDR3 sequence (DNA): TGTGCCAGCAGCTTTAGCGGGAACGACGAGCAGTACTTC. Residues: CASSFSGNDEQYF.